The text below deals with one T cell receptor beta chain. The germline V gene has CDR1 SQVTM and CDR2 ANQGSEA. V lost 6 bases, J lost 4 bases, and 6 bases stayed unmatched. The CDR3 runs to 14 residues. Original handling: Reference gene primer amplification yielded estimated nucleated cell counts. Profiled with immunoSEQ multiplex PCR; TCRdb holds only in-frame clones, not every one. The V and J calls and clone size come from that table; D and trimming were worked out from the DNA. The data show over 100,000 clones, 85% to 90% seen once. This sample stems from a study of blood T cell repertoires in COVID-19. For the study at large: Material from acute and convalescent COVID-19 was sourced from the United States, Italy and Spain.

This rearrangement joins TRBV29-1 to TRBJ2-1, with 10 bases fitting TRBD2. Sequencing used peripheral blood. The receptor was derived from a human donor in a cohort sampled during active COVID-19. CDR3 DNA sequence: TGCAGCGTCGACACTAGCGGGGTTTACAATGAGCAGTTCTTC. It codes for CSVDTSGVYNEQFF.